This is a list of T cell receptor beta chains from one sample in a study of blood T cells in healthy people across ages. TCRdb re-analysed the 5' RACE reads in MiXCR, keeping a single row per CDR3 protein. The data show some 790,000 distinct CDR3 sequences, roughly 26% seen once. Sequencing was done on a sample of blood. All receptors come from a woman of 80 years or more in good health. The CDR3 runs from the conserved cysteine through the conserved F or W. A D gene is named only where the DNA matches it firmly. The size field is filled for only some rows; it gives once, few, many or a size class.

V: TRBV5-1
J: TRBJ2-1
D: NA
size: NA
CDR3: CASSPFRPRESPNEQFF
DNA: TGCGCCAGCAGCCCGTTTAGACCCCGGGAGTCCCCCAATGAGCAGTTCTTC

V: TRBV10-1
J: TRBJ2-7
D: NA
size: many
CDR3: CASSDGVPSEQYF
DNA: TGCGCCAGCAGTGACGGGGTGCCGAGCGAGCAGTACTTC

V: TRBV30
J: TRBJ2-6
D: NA
size: NA
CDR3: CAWSALPSGANVLTF
DNA: TGTGCCTGGAGTGCCCTTCCTTCTGGGGCCAACGTCCTGACTTTC

V: TRBV7-3
J: TRBJ2-1
D: TRBD2
size: NA
CDR3: CASSLLAGVSYNEQFF
DNA: TGTGCCAGCAGTTTACTAGCGGGAGTCTCCTACAATGAGCAGTTCTTC

V: TRBV6-5
J: TRBJ2-3
D: NA
size: many
CDR3: CASSLQGLLTDTQYF
DNA: TGTGCCAGCAGTCTCCAGGGCTTACTTACAGATACGCAGTATTTT

V: TRBV11-3
J: TRBJ2-7
D: TRBD1
size: NA
CDR3: CASSKWDRGEQYF
DNA: TGTGCCAGCAGCAAATGGGACAGGGGCGAGCAGTACTTC

V: TRBV7-2
J: TRBJ1-5
D: TRBD1
size: few
CDR3: CASSLVLQGAISNQPQHF
DNA: TGTGCCAGCAGCTTAGTCTTACAGGGGGCAATTAGCAATCAGCCCCAGCATTTT

V: TRBV2
J: TRBJ1-4
D: NA
size: few
CDR3: CASSPTWATNEKLFF
DNA: TGTGCCAGCAGTCCTACATGGGCAACTAATGAAAAACTGTTTTTT

V: TRBV9
J: TRBJ1-4
D: NA
size: NA
CDR3: CASSILRAANEKRFF
DNA: TGTGCCAGCAGCATACTCAGGGCGGCTAATGAAAAACGGTTTTTT

V: TRBV14
J: TRBJ1-5
D: NA
size: many
CDR3: CASSQGSYNQPQHF
DNA: TGTGCCAGCAGCCAAGGGTCGTACAATCAGCCCCAGCATTTT

V: TRBV20-1
J: TRBJ1-5
D: NA
size: few
CDR3: CSATEDSNQPQHF
DNA: TGCAGTGCTACTGAGGATAGCAATCAGCCCCAGCATTTT

V: TRBV21-1
J: TRBJ2-5
D: NA
size: few
CDR3: CAGSKRRLGETQYF
DNA: TGTGCCGGCAGCAAAAGGAGGTTAGGAGAGACCCAGTACTTC

V: TRBV7-2
J: TRBJ2-1
D: TRBD2
size: many
CDR3: CASSQTSGGAPEQFF
DNA: TGTGCCAGCAGCCAAACTAGCGGGGGGGCCCCTGAGCAGTTCTTC

V: TRBV12-3/TRBV12-4
J: TRBJ1-6
D: NA
size: few
CDR3: CASSLGVGISPLHF
DNA: TGTGCCAGCAGTTTGGGCGTGGGCATTTCACCCCTCCACTTT

V: TRBV6-6
J: TRBJ1-5
D: NA
size: NA
CDR3: CASREDGNQPQHF
DNA: TGTGCCAGCAGGGAGGATGGGAATCAGCCCCAGCATTTT